This passage covers 26 T cell receptor beta chains from one sample sequenced in a study of shared clonotypes between healthy human individuals. Only in-frame clones appear in the TCRdb table, and some are missing; sequencing was by immunoSEQ multiplex PCR. The data contain approximately 500,000 clones, 90% to 97% of them singletons. The sequenced material came from naive CD4+ T cells sorted from blood. Indicated subset: CD45RA+ positively selected. The receptors here all came from a woman aged 30 to 39 in good health.

The chain carries TRBV11-2 and TRBJ2-3; D call uncertain. V gave up 1 base and J gave up 1 base, with 15 bases separating them. Germline CDR1 and CDR2: SGHAT and FQNNGV. The CDR3 sequence is 17 residues long. The CDR3 sequence: CASSLVGDASGTDTQYF. The CDR3 DNA reads TGTGCCAGCAGCTTAGTCGGTGATGCTAGTGGCACAGATACGCAGTATTTT.

This rearrangement joins TRBV19 to TRBJ2-7, with D uncertain. This CDR3 has 14 amino acids. CDR1 and CDR2 from the germline V gene are LNHDA and SQIVND (reference sequence). Trimming shortened V by 6 bases and J by 0 bases, and 12 bases separated the two germline ends. The CDR3 sequence: CASRENQHSYEQYF. The CDR3 nucleotides read TGTGCCAGTAGAGAGAATCAGCACTCCTACGAGCAGTACTTC.

The V and J genes are TRBV28 and TRBJ1-2, with D perhaps matching TRBD1 (5 bases). The CDR3 length is 17 residues. Germline-derived CDR1 and CDR2 are MDHEN and SYDVKM. V lost 2 bases, J lost 4 bases, and 20 bases lay in between. CDR3 in amino acids: CASSLGQAPGDSYGYTF. The CDR3 nucleotides are TGTGCCAGCAGTTTAGGGCAGGCGCCGGGGGATAGCTATGGCTACACCTTC.

The chain joins TRBV28 to TRBJ2-7; D possibly uses TRBD1 or TRBD2 (5 bases each). CDR1 is MDHEN and CDR2 is SYDVKM in the germline V gene. There are 15 residues in the CDR3. Trimming cost V 6 bases and J 2 bases, with 17 bases left between them. CDR3 sequence reads: CASSSARDGPYEQYF. The CDR3 nucleotides read TGTGCCAGCAGCTCCGCCCGGGACGGCCCCTACGAGCAGTACTTC.

A word on this clone: The identical CDR3 is also encoded by other nucleotide sequences in the sample. The chain joins TRBV28 to TRBJ2-7, with a weak D call TRBD1 (5 bases). Trimming removed 6 bases from V and 1 base from J, with 7 bases in between. This CDR3 region has 12 residues. Germline assignment: CDR1 MDHEN and CDR2 SYDVKM. The CDR3 reads CASRSGSYEQYF. The DNA of the CDR3 is TGTGCCAGCAGATCAGGGTCCTACGAGCAGTACTTC. Combining the CDR3 with reference TRBV28 and TRBJ2-7 gives the whole variable domain DVKVTQSSRYLVKRTGEKVFLECVQDMDHENMFWYRQDPGLGLRLIYFSYDVKMKEKGDIPEGYSVSREKKERFSLILESASTNQTSMYLCASRSGSYEQYFGPGTRLTVT.

This chain connects TRBV7-9 to TRBJ2-7; D possibly uses TRBD1 or TRBD2 (6 bases each). Looked up from germline, CDR1 is SEHNR and CDR2 is FQNEAQ (reference sequence). Trimming removed 5 bases at V and 1 base at J, with 15 bases between. The CDR3 spans 15 residues. CDR3: CASSPLGGASYEQYF. The CDR3 DNA reads TGTGCCAGCAGCCCTTTGGGGGGCGCATCCTACGAGCAGTACTTC. Based on the CDR3 plus reference TRBV7-9 and TRBJ2-7, the full variable domain is DTGVSQNPRHKITKRGQNVTFRCDPISEHNRLYWYRQTLGQGPEFLTYFQNEAQLEKSRLLSDRFSAERPKGSFSTLEIQRTEQGDSAMYLCASSPLGGASYEQYFGPGTRLTVT.

This clone was found once. The chain recombines TRBV18 with TRBJ2-7; the match to TRBD2 covers 8 bases. The CDR3 is 16 residues long. The J segment lost 0 bases and the V segment lost 6 bases, leaving 10 bases of the junction unmatched. CDR1 and CDR2 from the germline V gene are KGHSH and LQKENI. The DNA of the CDR3 is TGTGCCAGCTCCCATAGAGCGGGAGCCCTCTCCTACGAGCAGTACTTC. Translation gives CASSHRAGALSYEQYF.

This clone was detected only once. The V gene is TRBV28, the J gene TRBJ2-7; maybe TRBD1 (6 bases). The CDR3 is made up of 13 amino acids. In germline, CDR1 is MDHEN, CDR2 SYDVKM. Between the trimmed V and J ends, which lost 6 bases and 2 bases, there was a span of 11 bases. The CDR3 region has the DNA TGTGCCAGCAGCCAGACAGGTGCCTACGAGCAGTACTTC. This encodes CASSQTGAYEQYF.

The chain has TRBV28 and TRBJ2-7; D is undetermined. In germline, CDR1 is MDHEN, CDR2 SYDVKM. Trimming left V 6 bases short and J 5 bases short, with 14 bases between. This CDR3 is built from 13 residues. The CDR3 DNA sequence: TGTGCCAGCAGCACTAACCTAAAGAACGAGCAGTACTTC. Translated, it gives CASSTNLKNEQYF.

V gene TRBV4-1 combines with J gene TRBJ2-3, with 12 positions matching TRBD2. CDR1 MGHRA and CDR2 YSYEKL come from the germline V gene. Germline trimming cut 2 bases from V and 5 bases from J; bases unmatched to any gene: 5. The CDR3 length is 16 residues. CDR3 nucleotide sequence: TGCGCCAGCAGCCAACGGACTAGCGGGATTCAAGATACGCAGTATTTT. Residues: CASSQRTSGIQDTQYF.

The rearrangement joins TRBV28 to TRBJ1-1, with TRBD1 matching over 8 bases. The ends lost 4 bases at V and 5 bases at J; junction bases unmatched: 6. CDR3 length equals 14 residues. Germline-derived CDR1 and CDR2 are MDHEN and SYDVKM. The chain's CDR3 is CASSSGQGRTEAFF. The DNA of the CDR3 is TGTGCCAGCAGTTCCGGACAGGGTAGAACTGAAGCTTTCTTT.

The chain is built from TRBV2 and TRBJ2-1; 7 positions match TRBD2. This CDR3 comprises 13 residues. V lost 6 bases to trimming and J lost 7 bases; unmatched junction nucleotides: 6. CDR1 is SNHLY, CDR2 FYNNEI, per germline. The DNA for the CDR3 is TGTGCCAGCAGGAGGGCGGGAGTAAATGAGCAGTTCTTC. This encodes CASRRAGVNEQFF. Together with reference TRBV2 and TRBJ2-1, the CDR3 gives the full variable domain: EPEVTQTPSHQVTQMGQEVILRCVPISNHLYFYWYRQILGQKVEFLVSFYNNEISEKSEIFDDQFSVERPDGSNFTLKIRSTKLEDSAMYFCASRRAGVNEQFFGPGTRLTVL.

The table lists this clone with a count of one. The chain employs TRBV5-1 and TRBJ2-3, with D perhaps matching TRBD2 (6 bases). Germline V gene data show CDR1 as SGHRS and CDR2 as YFSETQ. CDR3 length equals 16 residues. Trimming cost V 0 bases and J 0 bases, with 11 bases left between them. The CDR3 region is CASSLGASESTDTQYF. The CDR3 nucleotides read TGCGCCAGCAGCTTGGGTGCTAGCGAGAGCACAGATACGCAGTATTTT. The complete variable domain, with remaining parts taken from reference TRBV5-1 and TRBJ2-3, reads KAGVTQTPRYLIKTRGQQVTLSCSPISGHRSVSWYQQTPGQGLQFLFEYFSETQRNKGNFPGRFSGRQFSNSRSEMNVSTLELGDSALYLCASSLGASESTDTQYFGPGTRLTVL.

The chain is built from TRBV7-2 and TRBJ2-1; 11 nucleotides align to TRBD2. The V segment lost 5 bases and the J segment 7 bases; nucleotides outside the gene matches: 4. The CDR3 has 14 amino acids. Germline CDR1 is SGHTA and CDR2 is FQGNSA. CDR3 residues: CASSKGLAANEQFF. For the CDR3, the DNA is TGTGCCAGCAGCAAGGGACTAGCGGCAAATGAGCAGTTCTTC.

This sequence joins TRBV13 and TRBJ2-2; 8 positions agree with TRBD2. The CDR3 runs 16 residues. Trimming took 5 bases from V and 6 from J; bases not matched to a gene: 11. Looked up from germline, CDR1 is PRHDT and CDR2 is FYEKMQ (reference sequence). This CDR3 reads CASSRGLGSEAGELFF. In DNA form, the CDR3 reads TGTGCCAGCAGCCGGGGACTAGGAAGCGAGGCCGGGGAGCTGTTTTTT.

V usage is TRBV7-7 and J usage is TRBJ2-5, with D perhaps assigned TRBD1 or TRBD2 (5 bases each). V lost 1 base to trimming and J lost 4 bases, with 10 bases between them. Germline V lookup: CDR1 SSHAT, CDR2 FNYEAQ (reference sequence). The CDR3 has 14 residues. The CDR3 sequence is CASSLERGIETQYF. Written as DNA, the CDR3 is TGTGCCAGCAGCTTAGAGAGGGGAATAGAGACCCAGTACTTC.

This clone showed up just once. The chain carries TRBV12-5 and TRBJ2-7; D is undetermined. Trimming stripped 8 bases from V and 3 bases from J, with 8 bases between. This CDR3 has 11 residues. Germline CDR1 is LGHNT and CDR2 is FRNRAP. CDR3 bases: TGTGCTAGTTGGTCCCGCTACGAGCAGTACTTC. It translates to CASWSRYEQYF.

V usage is TRBV5-8 and J usage is TRBJ1-4, with D possibly TRBD1 on 5 matching bases. The CDR3 length is 15 residues. V was trimmed by 0 bases and J by 0 bases, leaving 6 bases between them. Looked up from germline, CDR1 is SGHTS and CDR2 is YDEGEE. In DNA, the CDR3 is TGTGCCAGCAGCTTGGAAGGGGCAACTAATGAAAAACTGTTTTTT. Its translation: CASSLEGATNEKLFF.

This sequence joins TRBV28 and TRBJ1-2; 7 nucleotides align to TRBD1. J gave up 8 bases and V 4 bases, and 10 bases lay outside the gene matches. The CDR3 has 14 residues. Germline V gene data show CDR1 as MDHEN and CDR2 as SYDVKM. The CDR3 spells CASSSTRGRGGYTF. The CDR3 bases are TGTGCCAGCAGTTCCACCAGGGGGAGGGGAGGCTACACCTTC.

In its sample, this clone was seen once. The rearrangement uses TRBV5-4 and TRBJ2-7, with 7 bases fitting TRBD1. CDR3 length equals 15 residues. With V trimmed by 3 bases and J by 3 bases, 9 bases remained unmatched. In germline, CDR1 is SGHNT, CDR2 YYREEE (reference sequence). This chain's CDR3 is CASSSDRASSYEQYF. The CDR3 region has the DNA TGTGCCAGCAGCTCCGACAGGGCATCCAGCTACGAGCAGTACTTC.

The chain joins TRBV27 to TRBJ2-1; TRBD1 matches 7 bases. V was pared by 5 bases and J by 9 bases, with 16 bases of the junction left unmatched. This CDR3 comprises 16 residues. The V gene's germline CDR1 is MNHEY and CDR2 SMNVEV (reference sequence). CDR3 amino acids: CASSPRQGSLRGEQFF. CDR3 coding DNA: TGTGCCAGCAGTCCAAGACAGGGTTCCCTAAGAGGTGAGCAGTTCTTC.

The chain links TRBV10-3 to TRBJ2-3; D not certain. V was pared by 7 bases and J by 2 bases, with 7 bases between. The CDR3 is 12 residues long. The germline gives CDR1 ENHRY, CDR2 SYGVKD. CDR3 bases: TGTGCCATCACCGACCCCACAGATACGCAGTATTTT. Its translation is CAITDPTDTQYF.

The rearrangement links TRBV2 to TRBJ2-3; 8 bases agree with TRBD1. Trimming cost V 4 bases and J 3 bases; bases outside gene matches: 3. This CDR3 region has 14 residues. Per germline, CDR1 SNHLY and CDR2 FYNNEI. The CDR3 DNA follows: TGTGCCAGCAGTGGACAGGGGATTACAGATACGCAGTATTTT. This codes for CASSGQGITDTQYF.

This clone occurred once. The chain couples TRBV27 to TRBJ2-7, with TRBD1 as a possible D gene (5 bases). Germline-derived CDR1 and CDR2 are MNHEY and SMNVEV (reference sequence). The CDR3 totals 13 residues. The germline V and J ends were trimmed by 3 bases and 5 bases, with 11 bases remaining between them. The DNA for the CDR3 is TGTGCCAGCAGTTTCAGGGTTGGCGACGAGCAGTACTTC. It encodes CASSFRVGDEQYF.

The chain uses TRBV27 and TRBJ1-6; D gene ambiguous. The V end lost 6 bases, the J end lost 5 bases, and 11 bases lay between the germline ends. Germline CDR1 is MNHEY and CDR2 is SMNVEV (reference sequence). The CDR3 has 14 residues. CDR3 coding DNA: TGTGCCAGCAGGCGGTTTTCGGATAATTCACCCCTCCACTTT. Amino acid sequence: CASRRFSDNSPLHF.

J is TRBJ1-1 and V is TRBV5-1; TRBD1 is a possible D gene (5 bases). V lost 5 bases and J 0 bases, leaving 20 bases between the germline ends. Germline V gene data show CDR1 as SGHRS and CDR2 as YFSETQ. The CDR3 totals 17 residues. CDR3: CASSLGALARMNTEAFF. CDR3 DNA sequence: TGCGCCAGCAGTCTCGGGGCTCTGGCACGGATGAACACTGAAGCTTTCTTT.